One and the same sample provided the 32 T cell receptor beta chains below, sequenced in a study of T cells after yellow fever vaccination. TCRdb called the 5' RACE reads again in MiXCR, with one record for every CDR3 protein. The sample includes some 300,000 distinct CDR3 sequences, approximately 8% of them seen just once. The starting material was PBMCs, obtained roughly 46 days after the first yellow fever vaccination. Receptors originate from a man aged 18 to 35 who received the YFV17D yellow fever vaccine.

The sample holds many counts of this clonotype. J is TRBJ2-2 and V is TRBV2, with 10 bases lining up with TRBD1. Germline V lookup: CDR1 SNHLY, CDR2 FYNNEI. With V trimmed by 5 bases and J by 5 bases, 2 bases remained unmatched. This CDR3 has 14 residues. CDR3 DNA sequence: TGTGCCAGCAGTACGGGACAGGGGACCGGGGAGCTGTTTTTT. Amino acids: CASSTGQGTGELFF. The entire variable domain, with the rest obtained from reference TRBV2 and TRBJ2-2, is as follows: EPEVTQTPSHQVTQMGQEVILRCVPISNHLYFYWYRQILGQKVEFLVSFYNNEISEKSEIFDDQFSVERPDGSNFTLKIRSTKLEDSAMYFCASSTGQGTGELFFGEGSRLTVL.

The chain carries TRBV28 and TRBJ2-5; 9 positions match TRBD2. V lost 6 bases and J lost 2; bases outside the gene matches: 7. The CDR3 has 15 amino acids. Germline V gives CDR1 MDHEN, CDR2 SYDVKM. The CDR3 loop is CASSSGSGGQETQYF. For the CDR3, the DNA is TGTGCCAGCAGCTCGGGTAGCGGGGGACAAGAGACCCAGTACTTC.

The CDR3 DNA is TGTGCCAGCAACGCAAATGAGCAGTTCTTC. Translation gives CASNANEQFF. The genes are TRBV9 and TRBJ2-1; D remains unclear. The ends were cut back, 6 bases at V and 7 bases at J, with 5 bases in the middle. CDR1 SGDLS and CDR2 YYNGEE come from the germline V gene. The CDR3 has 10 amino acids.

This clonotype was detected ten times or more. The chain has TRBV7-2 and TRBJ1-4, with D perhaps TRBD1 (6 bases). Germline CDR1 SGHTA, CDR2 FQGNSA. This CDR3 contains 14 residues. V lost 8 bases to trimming and J lost 4 bases, with 14 bases between them. The CDR3 DNA follows: TGTGCCAGCTCGGGGGGCTGGAGTAATGAAAAACTGTTTTTT. Amino acid sequence: CASSGGWSNEKLFF.

This clonotype was counted a few times. The CDR3 spells CASSSWLVAGGSTDTQYF. The CDR3 region has the DNA TGTGCCAGCAGCTCGTGGTTAGTAGCGGGGGGGAGCACAGATACGCAGTATTTT. V and J are TRBV11-2 and TRBJ2-3, with 11 bases lining up with TRBD2. V gave up 4 bases and J gave up 0 bases; unmatched junction bases: 9. The CDR3 covers 18 residues. The germline V gene encodes CDR1 SGHAT and CDR2 FQNNGV.

This clonotype was seen a few times. J is TRBJ2-1 and V is TRBV29-1; D possibly corresponds to TRBD2 (5 bases). Germline CDR1 reads SQVTM; CDR2 reads ANQGSEA. V lost 6 bases to trimming and J lost 4 bases, with 10 bases between them. This CDR3 is 12 amino acids long. The CDR3 DNA reads as TGCAGCGTCCGGGATTTATACAATGAGCAGTTCTTC. This gives the protein CSVRDLYNEQFF.

This clonotype was picked up a small number of times. The genes are TRBV7-2 and TRBJ2-1; D gene uncertain. The CDR3 sequence is 14 residues long. Germline CDR1 is SGHTA and CDR2 is FQGNSA. The V gene lost 5 bases and the J gene lost 8 bases, with 16 bases spanning the gap. CDR3 protein: CASSKNLETHEQFF. The DNA for the CDR3 is TGTGCCAGCAGCAAAAACCTAGAAACCCATGAGCAGTTCTTC.

In this sample, this clonotype turned up a few times. The V gene is TRBV6-5, the J gene TRBJ1-5; 8 positions match TRBD1. Germline V gene lookup returns CDR1 MNHEY and CDR2 SVGAGI. The CDR3 sequence is 15 residues long. V trimming: 5 bases; J trimming: 2 bases; junction bases outside the gene matches: 5. CDR3 sequence (DNA): TGTGCCAGCAGTCACAGGGGGGAAGGCAATCAGCCCCAGCATTTT. Its translation: CASSHRGEGNQPQHF.

The chain joins TRBV20-1 to TRBJ2-4; D gene ambiguous. Germline CDR1 reads DFQATT; CDR2 reads SNEGSKA (reference sequence). The length of the CDR3 is 13 residues. The V gene lost 0 bases and the J gene lost 3 bases, with 6 bases spanning the gap. CDR3 sequence (DNA): TGCAGTGCTAGAGAAAACTACAAAAACATTCAGTACTTC. Residues: CSARENYKNIQYF.

This clonotype occurred many times. The chain uses TRBV28 and TRBJ2-3, with D possibly TRBD2 on 7 matching bases. With 11 bases removed from V and 4 bases from J, the gap between germline ends came to 13 bases. This CDR3 comprises 12 residues. From germline, CDR1 is MDHEN and CDR2 SYDVKM. CDR3 sequence reads: CAGGGFSDTQYF. The CDR3 nucleotides read TGTGCCGGCGGGGGCTTCTCAGATACGCAGTATTTT. The full variable domain, in which reference TRBV28 and TRBJ2-3 provide the parts outside the CDR3, is DVKVTQSSRYLVKRTGEKVFLECVQDMDHENMFWYRQDPGLGLRLIYFSYDVKMKEKGDIPEGYSVSREKKERFSLILESASTNQTSMYLCAGGGFSDTQYFGPGTRLTVL.

This clonotype has just a few counts. The chain carries TRBV28 and TRBJ2-5; TRBD1 might be the D (5 bases). Germline CDR1 and CDR2: MDHEN and SYDVKM. Deletions cut 10 bases from V and 6 bases from J, with 18 bases between. CDR3 length: 13 amino acids. In nucleotides, the CDR3 is TGTGCCACCGGACATACCGCAAGGAAGACCCAGTACTTC. It codes for CATGHTARKTQYF.

In this sample, this clonotype turned up a few times. This sequence joins TRBV7-2 and TRBJ2-1; 12 bases map to TRBD2. The CDR3 totals 16 residues. Germline trimming cut 6 bases from V and 6 bases from J; bases unmatched to any gene: 9. Germline V lookup: CDR1 SGHTA, CDR2 FQGNSA. The CDR3 here is CASRQSLAGGVNEQFF. The CDR3 DNA sequence: TGTGCCAGCAGGCAATCTCTAGCGGGGGGGGTCAATGAGCAGTTCTTC.

This clonotype was seen a few times. V gene TRBV2 combines with J gene TRBJ1-2; perhaps TRBD1 as D (6 bases). V lost 3 bases, J lost 4 bases, and 9 bases lay in between. Germline V CDR1 and CDR2: SNHLY, FYNNEI. The CDR3 spans 13 residues. The CDR3 DNA sequence: TGTGCCAGCAGTGATCAGGGGCCCTATGGCTACACCTTC. Protein sequence: CASSDQGPYGYTF.

This clonotype was detected only a few times. V and J are TRBV19 and TRBJ2-7; 10 nucleotides agree with TRBD1. CDR3 length equals 14 residues. With V trimmed by 9 bases and J by 4 bases, 9 bases remained unmatched. The germline gives CDR1 LNHDA, CDR2 SQIVND (reference sequence). DNA for the CDR3: TGTGCCAGCCGTGCCGGGACAGGGGATTACGAGCAGTACTTC. Protein: CASRAGTGDYEQYF. The whole variable domain, filled in from reference TRBV19 and TRBJ2-7, reads DGGITQSPKYLFRKEGQNVTLSCEQNLNHDAMYWYRQDPGQGLRLIYYSQIVNDFQKGDIAEGYSVSREKKESFPLTVTSAQKNPTAFYLCASRAGTGDYEQYFGPGTRLTVT.

This clonotype showed up many times. The chain joins TRBV7-2 to TRBJ1-6; D not resolved. V was shortened by 4 bases and J by 9 bases, with 16 bases between the two germline ends. The CDR3 spans 15 residues. Germline loops: CDR1 SGHTA, CDR2 FQGNSA. The CDR3 sequence is CASSYRTVVASPLHF. For the CDR3, the DNA is TGTGCCAGCAGCTACCGGACGGTTGTTGCTTCACCCCTCCACTTT.

This clonotype was recorded a few times. This chain joins TRBV9 and TRBJ2-3; D gene uncertain. Per germline, CDR1 SGDLS and CDR2 YYNGEE. V lost 4 bases and J lost 3, with 9 bases in between. The CDR3 is made up of 13 amino acids. CDR3 in amino acids: CASSYYTTDTQYF. The CDR3 nucleotides are TGTGCCAGCAGCTACTACACGACAGATACGCAGTATTTT.

This clonotype was detected many times. The gene calls are TRBV12-3 or TRBV12-4 and TRBJ2-7; D is possibly TRBD1 (6 bases). CDR3 length equals 14 residues. Trimming left V 6 bases short and J 5 bases short, with 17 bases between. The CDR3 region is CASRLQGGRDEQYF. In nucleotides, the CDR3 is TGTGCCAGCAGGCTGCAAGGGGGAAGGGACGAGCAGTACTTC.

CDR3 nucleotide sequence: TGCGCCAGCAGCCCTCAATCTAGCGCCTCGGGGTATGAGCAGTTCTTC. Its translation is CASSPQSSASGYEQFF. The chain uses TRBV5-1 and TRBJ2-1; D is possibly TRBD2 (6 bases). The length of the CDR3 is 16 residues. CDR1 is SGHRS, CDR2 YFSETQ, per germline. V was pared by 4 bases and J by 8 bases, with 22 bases between.

This clonotype was counted only a few times. The V and J genes are TRBV12-3 or TRBV12-4 and TRBJ1-5; D gene uncertain. Trimming pared 6 bases from V and 7 bases from J, leaving 19 bases between. The CDR3 consists of 15 residues. The DNA for the CDR3 is TGTGCCAGCAGCCCGCAGGTCGTGTCTGGGCAGCCCCAGCATTTT. This sequence encodes CASSPQVVSGQPQHF.

The rearrangement joins TRBV12-3 or TRBV12-4 to TRBJ2-5; 9 bases are shared with TRBD1. The length of the CDR3 is 15 residues. Germline trimming cut 4 bases from V and 3 bases from J; bases unmatched to any gene: 6. CDR3 in amino acids: CASSSGQGPKETQYF. The CDR3 DNA is TGTGCCAGCAGTTCCGGACAGGGGCCTAAAGAGACCCAGTACTTC.

This rearrangement joins TRBV19 to TRBJ2-5, with 8 positions matching TRBD1. The length of the CDR3 is 14 residues. V shed 1 base, J shed 4 bases, and the junction held 2 bases outside the gene matches. Germline V gives CDR1 LNHDA, CDR2 SQIVND (reference sequence). The CDR3 reads CASSIGTGRETQYF. DNA of the CDR3: TGTGCCAGTAGTATAGGGACAGGGCGAGAGACCCAGTACTTC.

This clonotype was recorded a few times. The chain combines TRBV4-2 with TRBJ1-2, with TRBD1 matching 11 bases. There are 17 residues in the CDR3. Per the germline V gene, CDR1 is LGHNA and CDR2 is YNFKEQ. The ends lost 0 bases at V and 4 bases at J; junction bases unmatched: 7. CDR3 region: CASSQDFGQGASYGYTF. Here the CDR3 DNA reads TGTGCCAGCAGCCAAGATTTTGGACAGGGGGCTTCCTATGGCTACACCTTC.

This clonotype was counted at least ten times. The rearrangement uses TRBV20-1 and TRBJ1-1, with D unresolved. The V end lost 4 bases, the J end lost 8 bases, and 14 bases lay between the germline ends. Germline V gene lookup returns CDR1 DFQATT and CDR2 SNEGSKA (reference sequence). The CDR3 has 12 amino acids. CDR3 DNA sequence: TGCAGTGCTATGGTACAGCGTATGGAAGCTTTCTTT. Its translation: CSAMVQRMEAFF.

This clonotype was seen a handful of times. This chain uses TRBV27 with TRBJ2-3; 8 bases fit TRBD2. The V and J ends lost 2 bases and 2 bases, in that order; junction bases with no gene match: 9. Germline V gives CDR1 MNHEY, CDR2 SMNVEV (reference sequence). This CDR3 comprises 17 residues. The CDR3 loop reads CASSLLLAGEPTDTQYF. CDR3 nucleotides: TGTGCCAGCAGTTTACTTCTAGCGGGTGAACCCACAGATACGCAGTATTTT.

This clonotype has just a few counts. This rearrangement joins TRBV3-1 to TRBJ2-7; TRBD2 aligns across 7 bases. In germline, CDR1 is LGHDT, CDR2 YNNKEL (reference sequence). The CDR3 has 18 residues. The J segment lost 2 bases and the V segment lost 3 bases, leaving 16 bases of the junction unmatched. CDR3 nucleotides: TGTGCCAGCAGCCATTCCGGGGGAGGGAGCGGTGGAACCTACGAGCAGTACTTC. It yields the protein CASSHSGGGSGGTYEQYF.

This clonotype was seen repeatedly, ten times or more. The chain joins TRBV29-1 to TRBJ2-7; D may be TRBD2 (5 bases). Germline assignment: CDR1 SQVTM and CDR2 ANQGSEA. The CDR3 is 11 residues long. Between the trimmed V and J ends, which lost 1 base and 9 bases, there was a span of 10 bases. The CDR3 spells CSVEVTGRQYV. Here the CDR3 DNA reads TGCAGCGTTGAAGTTACGGGGAGGCAGTACGTC.

The table lists this clonotype with a few counts. The CDR3 loop is CSAKHGSNYEQYF. CDR3 nucleotide sequence: TGCAGTGCTAAACACGGATCGAACTACGAGCAGTACTTC. The chain links TRBV20-1 to TRBJ2-7; D is undetermined. Germline CDR1 DFQATT, CDR2 SNEGSKA (reference sequence). V gave up 4 bases and J gave up 3 bases, with 13 bases separating them. This CDR3 contains 13 residues.

This clonotype was counted only a few times. This chain joins TRBV5-1 and TRBJ2-1; 8 bases map to TRBD2. This CDR3 is 16 amino acids long. Germline V gene sequence: CDR1 SGHRS, CDR2 YFSETQ. The junction had 12 bases not matched to a gene; V was cut back by 4 bases and J by 6 bases. In nucleotides, the CDR3 is TGCGCCAGCAGCCCGTTAGTAGCGGGGTCACGCAATGAGCAGTTCTTC. It translates to CASSPLVAGSRNEQFF. Looking up the rest from reference TRBV5-1 and TRBJ2-1 gives the full variable domain: KAGVTQTPRYLIKTRGQQVTLSCSPISGHRSVSWYQQTPGQGLQFLFEYFSETQRNKGNFPGRFSGRQFSNSRSEMNVSTLELGDSALYLCASSPLVAGSRNEQFFGPGTRLTVL.

The chain has TRBV3-1 and TRBJ1-2; D uncertain. Trimming took off 5 bases at V and 2 bases at J, with 12 bases between the two ends. The CDR3 spans 14 residues. Looked up from germline, CDR1 is LGHDT and CDR2 is YNNKEL (reference sequence). The CDR3 is CASSGERVNYGYTF. The CDR3 DNA reads as TGTGCCAGCAGCGGGGAGAGGGTGAACTATGGCTACACCTTC.

This clonotype was counted only a few times. V is TRBV7-6 and J is TRBJ1-4; D gene unclear. Germline-derived CDR1 and CDR2 are SGHVS and FNYEAQ. This CDR3 contains 13 residues. V lost 5 bases, J lost 13 bases, and 17 bases lay in between. CDR3 bases: TGTGCCAGCAGCCCACACGCTCCGGGTCCACTGTTTTTT. It codes for CASSPHAPGPLFF. Full variable domain (remainder filled in from reference TRBV7-6 and TRBJ1-4): GAGVSQSPRYKVTKRGQDVALRCDPISGHVSLYWYRQALGQGPEFLTYFNYEAQQDKSGLPNDRFSAERPEGSISTLTIQRTEQRDSAMYRCASSPHAPGPLFFGSGTQLSVL.

The rearrangement joins TRBV13 to TRBJ2-5; TRBD1 is a possible D gene (5 bases). Germline V gene sequence: CDR1 PRHDT, CDR2 FYEKMQ (reference sequence). The V end lost 4 bases, the J end lost 5 bases, and 14 bases lay between the germline ends. The CDR3 is 14 residues long. The CDR3 coding sequence is TGTGCCAGCAGCTGGAGCCTAAGGGGTGAGACCCAGTACTTC. It yields the protein CASSWSLRGETQYF. The full variable domain, completed using reference TRBV13 and TRBJ2-5, is AAGVIQSPRHLIKEKRETATLKCYPIPRHDTVYWYQQGPGQDPQFLISFYEKMQSDKGSIPDRFSAQQFSDYHSELNMSSLELGDSALYFCASSWSLRGETQYFGPGTRLLVL.

This clonotype has only a few counts. The V gene is TRBV10-3, the J gene TRBJ2-6; D is possibly TRBD1 or TRBD2 (5 bases each). V was cut by 8 bases and J by 0 bases, with 5 bases left in between. The germline V gene encodes CDR1 ENHRY and CDR2 SYGVKD. CDR3 length: 13 residues. The CDR3 region is CAIGGSGANVLTF. The CDR3 region has the DNA TGTGCCATCGGGGGCTCTGGGGCCAACGTCCTGACTTTC.